Below are 15 T cell receptor beta chains sequenced from a single sample in a study of low-dose radiotherapy and immunotherapy resistance in tumors. Both TCRalpha and TCRbeta chains were reverse transcribed with V-gene-specific primers. The PCR that amplified TCRs ran for about 18 cycles, relying on a constant-region primer and a V-primer adapter. TCRdb reanalysed the reads using MiXCR and keeps one entry per CDR3 protein. The profile shows around 80,000 distinct CDR3 sequences, over 15% of them singletons. Time point denoted: before trial treatment. The input for sequencing was PBMCs, taken before treatment. The receptor source for this set is a male donor with prostate cancer.

This clonotype appeared many times. The rearrangement joins TRBV9 to TRBJ2-3; 8 bases agree with TRBD2. CDR1 SGDLS and CDR2 YYNGEE come from the germline V gene. The CDR3 covers 15 residues. After removal of 2 bases from V and 5 bases from J, the junction contained 7 bases not matched to a gene. CDR3 nucleotide sequence: TGTGCCAGCAGCGTCCAAGCGGGAGAGGTAGATACGCAGTATTTT. This sequence encodes CASSVQAGEVDTQYF.

At least ten counts were recorded for this clonotype. The chain recombines TRBV7-2 with TRBJ2-3; 14 bases match TRBD2. J gave up 0 bases and V 5 bases, and 7 bases lay outside the gene matches. This CDR3 contains 18 residues. CDR1 and CDR2 (germline): SGHTA, FQGNSA. The CDR3 protein is CASSDGTSGGPSTDTQYF. The CDR3 nucleotides are TGTGCCAGCAGCGACGGGACTAGCGGGGGACCCAGCACAGATACGCAGTATTTT.

This clonotype was observed at least ten times. The chain has TRBV20-1 and TRBJ2-1, with unresolved D. This CDR3 comprises 11 residues. Per germline, CDR1 DFQATT and CDR2 SNEGSKA (reference sequence). Trimming took 5 bases from V and 7 from J, leaving 9 bases between them. The CDR3: CSAGFRNEQFF. CDR3 sequence (DNA): TGCAGTGCTGGGTTCAGGAATGAGCAGTTCTTC.

This clonotype was counted many times. This rearrangement joins TRBV19 to TRBJ2-3, with 11 bases aligning to TRBD2. With 4 bases clipped from V and 4 bases from J, the junction kept 7 bases outside the gene matches. This CDR3 region has 16 residues. Germline lookup yields CDR1 LNHDA and CDR2 SQIVND (reference sequence). CDR3 coding DNA: TGTGCCAGTAGTAAAGGGAGACTAGCGGGACCAGATACGCAGTATTTT. Its protein is CASSKGRLAGPDTQYF.

This clonotype was detected many times. The chain joins TRBV6-2 or TRBV6-3 to TRBJ2-1; the D is unclear. The ends were cut back, 4 bases at V and 6 bases at J, with 7 bases in the middle. The germline CDR1 and CDR2 sequences are MNHEY and SVGEGT. The CDR3 is 12 residues long. In DNA form, the CDR3 reads TGTGCCAGCAGTTGGCCGGGCAATGAGCAGTTCTTC. Protein product: CASSWPGNEQFF.

Comment on this clonotype: The junction does not match germline at one end; this may be a read error. J is TRBJ2-1 and V is TRBV19; TRBD2 might be the D (6 bases). Germline-derived CDR1 and CDR2 are LNHDA and SQIVND (reference sequence). CDR3 length equals 13 residues. The CDR3 protein is CATGGRAYNEQSF. The CDR3 DNA sequence: TGTGCCACCGGGGGACGGGCCTACAATGAGCAGTCCTTC.

In this sample, this clonotype turned up many times. The chain combines TRBV6-2 or TRBV6-3 with TRBJ1-5; D possibly corresponds to TRBD1 (5 bases). The CDR3 consists of 15 residues. V dropped 2 bases and J dropped 9 bases, with 17 bases sitting between them. The germline V gene encodes CDR1 MNHEY and CDR2 SVGEGT. CDR3 sequence (DNA): TGTGCCAGCAGTTACGACAGTAAGCAAACCCCGCCCCAGCATTTT. Encoded protein: CASSYDSKQTPPQHF.

This clonotype was observed many times. This chain uses TRBV5-1 with TRBJ1-2, with D unresolved. The CDR3 length is 14 residues. Trimming left V 2 bases short and J 7 bases short, with 15 bases between. Germline V gives CDR1 SGHRS, CDR2 YFSETQ. The CDR3 region is CASSFGGEKSGYTF. In DNA form, the CDR3 reads TGCGCCAGCAGCTTCGGCGGTGAAAAAAGTGGCTACACCTTC. Full variable domain (outside the CDR3, taken from reference TRBV5-1 and TRBJ1-2): KAGVTQTPRYLIKTRGQQVTLSCSPISGHRSVSWYQQTPGQGLQFLFEYFSETQRNKGNFPGRFSGRQFSNSRSEMNVSTLELGDSALYLCASSFGGEKSGYTFGSGTRLTVV.

This clonotype was observed many times. V usage is TRBV6-5 and J usage is TRBJ2-1; a possible D gene is TRBD2 (5 bases). CDR1 is MNHEY, CDR2 SVGAGI, per germline. The V end was cut by 4 bases, the J end by 0 bases, with 25 bases between. CDR3 length equals 20 residues. CDR3: CASSWASGNHRKSSYNEQFF. The CDR3 coding sequence is TGTGCCAGCAGTTGGGCCTCCGGGAATCATCGAAAGAGCTCCTACAATGAGCAGTTCTTC.

This clonotype was counted at least ten times. The chain is built from TRBV6-5 and TRBJ2-3; no firm D call. Trimming cost V 6 bases and J 3 bases, with 4 bases left between them. This CDR3 spans 11 amino acids. Germline CDR1 reads MNHEY; CDR2 reads SVGAGI. CDR3 bases: TGTGCCAGCAGAAGAACAGATACGCAGTATTTT. It encodes CASRRTDTQYF.

This clonotype came up many times. This chain joins TRBV20-1 and TRBJ2-4, with 8 bases that match TRBD2. The germline gives CDR1 DFQATT, CDR2 SNEGSKA (reference sequence). V lost 0 bases to trimming and J lost 2 bases; unmatched junction nucleotides: 6. The CDR3 sequence is 16 residues long. CDR3 nucleotides: TGCAGTGCTAGAGATTGGGTAGCGGGGACCAAAAACATTCAGTACTTC. It encodes CSARDWVAGTKNIQYF.

This clonotype was seen at least ten times. J is TRBJ2-5 and V is TRBV2; tentative D call: TRBD2 (6 bases). The germline gives CDR1 SNHLY, CDR2 FYNNEI. Trimming took off 3 bases at V and 2 bases at J, with 10 bases between the two ends. The CDR3 sequence is 14 residues long. This CDR3 reads CASSEERVQETQYF. The CDR3 region has the DNA TGTGCCAGCAGTGAGGAGCGGGTACAAGAGACCCAGTACTTC.

This clonotype came up many times. The rearrangement links TRBV20-1 to TRBJ2-3; 11 bases fit TRBD2. The V gene's germline CDR1 is DFQATT and CDR2 SNEGSKA (reference sequence). With 4 bases clipped from V and 6 bases from J, the junction kept 15 bases outside the gene matches. The CDR3 is 17 amino acids. The CDR3 loop reads CSAKSSLAGATSDTQYF. The CDR3 coding sequence is TGCAGTGCTAAATCCTCACTAGCGGGGGCTACTTCTGATACGCAGTATTTT.

This clonotype was found many times. The chain has TRBV12-3 or TRBV12-4 and TRBJ2-5, with D possibly TRBD2 on 5 matching bases. Trimming cost V 2 bases and J 4 bases, with 8 bases left between them. The CDR3 contains 13 residues. The CDR3 DNA follows: TGTGCCAGCAGTTTAATCGAGGGAGAGACCCAGTACTTC. It codes for CASSLIEGETQYF.

V usage is TRBV19 and J usage is TRBJ1-2; D may be TRBD1 (6 bases). Germline V lookup: CDR1 LNHDA, CDR2 SQIVND (reference sequence). V gave up 3 bases and J gave up 5 bases, with 19 bases separating them. This CDR3 contains 16 residues. CDR3 bases: TGTGCCAGTAGTATCGATACAGGACAGAGGAGGTATGGCTACACCTTC. Protein: CASSIDTGQRRYGYTF. The full variable domain, rest sourced from reference TRBV19 and TRBJ1-2, is DGGITQSPKYLFRKEGQNVTLSCEQNLNHDAMYWYRQDPGQGLRLIYYSQIVNDFQKGDIAEGYSVSREKKESFPLTVTSAQKNPTAFYLCASSIDTGQRRYGYTFGSGTRLTVV.